This TCR beta chain appears in the sequencing data of a study of T cell repertoires in cytomegalovirus infection. Study-wide context: Recently identified HLA-C-restricted CMV epitopes and well-studied HLA-B-restricted CMV epitopes were used by the study. A matching HLA type, together with CMV infection, was signaled by public TCR beta signatures.

Study-level results: Cumulative public TCR beta family frequency identified carriers of CMV plus the relevant HLA. In two of eight donors, the top clonotype was HLA-C-restricted CMV-specific.

Using its own MiXCR run on the reads, TCRdb lists one record per CDR3 protein. The table records just under 500,000 distinct CDR3 sequences, around 35% of them present only once. The table lists this clonotype with a few counts. Its antigen is undetermined. Trimming removed 6 bases from V and 6 bases from J; junction bases left unmatched: 9. The CDR3 has 16 residues. In germline, CDR1 is KGHDR, CDR2 SFDVKD. The rearrangement uses TRBV24-1 and TRBJ2-3; 12 positions match TRBD2. The sample consisted of cultured PBMCs, taken from culture after CMV antigen stimulation. The sequence was collected from a human donor in good health (CMV status not recorded). Some clones in this sample may be carry-over from other donors' samples. DNA of the CDR3: TGTGCCACCAGTACGGAGACTAGCGGGAGCCCCGATACGCAGTATTTT. As protein: CATSTETSGSPDTQYF.